The entry that follows covers one TCR beta chain sequence. The authors' processing: Reference gene primer amplification gave estimated nucleated cell counts. Clones were read by immunoSEQ multiplex PCR, and TCRdb kept only the in-frame ones, dropping some. D and trimming were read from the DNA, whereas the V and J calls and clone size are those reported in that table. The data show about 68,000 clones, 80% to 95% seen once. One Seattle source followed patients from active infection through their disease course. These data are taken from a study of blood T cell repertoires in COVID-19. Study details: PBMCs, B-cell-depleted T cells, or T cells were the source of the cDNA or gDNA that made up the material.

Trimming cost V 8 bases and J 5 bases; bases outside gene matches: 6. Germline V lookup: CDR1 KGHSH, CDR2 LQKENI. This CDR3 comprises 12 residues. The TCR originated in a man aged 50-59 years with COVID-19, enrolled during active disease. V is TRBV18 and J is TRBJ2-7; 7 bases align to TRBD2. The sample was peripheral blood. The CDR3 DNA reads as TGTGCCAGCACAGTAACTAGCGACGAGCAGTACTTC. Its translation: CASTVTSDEQYF.